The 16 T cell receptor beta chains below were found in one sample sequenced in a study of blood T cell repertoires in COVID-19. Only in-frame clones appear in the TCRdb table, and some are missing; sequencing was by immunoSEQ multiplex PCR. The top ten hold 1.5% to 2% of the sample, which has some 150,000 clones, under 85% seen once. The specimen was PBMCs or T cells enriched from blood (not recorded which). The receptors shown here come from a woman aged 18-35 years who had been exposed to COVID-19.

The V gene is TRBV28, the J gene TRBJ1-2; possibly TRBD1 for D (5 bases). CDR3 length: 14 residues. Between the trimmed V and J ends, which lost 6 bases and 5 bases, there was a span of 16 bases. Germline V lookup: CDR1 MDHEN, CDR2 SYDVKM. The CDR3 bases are TGTGCCAGCAGGGAGGGGCAGGTCCGTTATGGCTACACCTTC. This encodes CASREGQVRYGYTF.

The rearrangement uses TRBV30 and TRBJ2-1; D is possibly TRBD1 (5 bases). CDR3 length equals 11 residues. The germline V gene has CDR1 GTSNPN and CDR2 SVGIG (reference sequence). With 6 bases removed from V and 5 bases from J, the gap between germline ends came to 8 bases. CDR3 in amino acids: CACRAHNEQFF. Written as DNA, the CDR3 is TGTGCCTGCAGGGCCCACAATGAGCAGTTCTTC.

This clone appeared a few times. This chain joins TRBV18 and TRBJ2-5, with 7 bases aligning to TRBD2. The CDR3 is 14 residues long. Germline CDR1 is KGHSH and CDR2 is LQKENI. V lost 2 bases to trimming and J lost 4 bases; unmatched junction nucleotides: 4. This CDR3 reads CASSPAGDGETQYF. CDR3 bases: TGTGCCAGCTCACCAGCGGGGGATGGAGAGACCCAGTACTTC.

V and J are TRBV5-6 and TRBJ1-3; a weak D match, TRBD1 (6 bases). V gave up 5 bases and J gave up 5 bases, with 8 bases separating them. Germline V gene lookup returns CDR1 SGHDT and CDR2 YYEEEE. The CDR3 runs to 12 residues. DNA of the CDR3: TGTGCCAGCAGTCAGGGGAGAAACACCATATATTTT. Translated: CASSQGRNTIYF.

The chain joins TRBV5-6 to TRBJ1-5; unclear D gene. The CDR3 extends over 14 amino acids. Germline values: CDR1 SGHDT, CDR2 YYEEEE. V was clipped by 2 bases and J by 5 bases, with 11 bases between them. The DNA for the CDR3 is TGTGCCAGCAGCTTAGGAGGATCAGATCAGCCCCAGCATTTT. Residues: CASSLGGSDQPQHF.

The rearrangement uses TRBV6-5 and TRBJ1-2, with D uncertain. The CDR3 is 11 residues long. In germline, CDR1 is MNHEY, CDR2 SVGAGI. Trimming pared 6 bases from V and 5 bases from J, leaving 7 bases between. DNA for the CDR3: TGTGCCAGCAGATCAATTTATGGCTACACCTTC. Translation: CASRSIYGYTF.

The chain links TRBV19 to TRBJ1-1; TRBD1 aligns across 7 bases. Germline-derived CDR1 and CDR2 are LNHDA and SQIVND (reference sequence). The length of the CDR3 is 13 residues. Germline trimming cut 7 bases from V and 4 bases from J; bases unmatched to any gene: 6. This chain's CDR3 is CASKFNRGTEAFF. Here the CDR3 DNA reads TGTGCCAGTAAATTTAACAGGGGCACTGAAGCTTTCTTT.

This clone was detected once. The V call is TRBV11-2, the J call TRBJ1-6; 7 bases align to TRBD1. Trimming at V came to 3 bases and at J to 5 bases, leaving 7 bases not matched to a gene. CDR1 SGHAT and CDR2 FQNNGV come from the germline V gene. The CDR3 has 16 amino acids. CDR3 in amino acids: CASSFIGGRNNSPLHF. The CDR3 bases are TGTGCCAGCAGCTTTATAGGGGGCAGGAATAATTCACCCCTCCACTTT.

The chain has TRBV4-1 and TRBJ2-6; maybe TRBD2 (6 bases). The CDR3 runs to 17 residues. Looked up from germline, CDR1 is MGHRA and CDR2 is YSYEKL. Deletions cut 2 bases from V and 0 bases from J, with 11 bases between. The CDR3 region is CASSQFGSLSGANVLTF. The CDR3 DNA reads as TGCGCCAGCAGCCAATTCGGGAGCCTCTCTGGGGCCAACGTCCTGACTTTC.

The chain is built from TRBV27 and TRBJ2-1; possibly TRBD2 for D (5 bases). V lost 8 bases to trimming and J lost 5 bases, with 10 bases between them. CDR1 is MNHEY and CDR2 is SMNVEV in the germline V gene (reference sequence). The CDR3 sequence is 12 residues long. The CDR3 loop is CASGSQNNEQFF. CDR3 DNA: TGTGCCAGCGGGAGTCAGAACAATGAGCAGTTCTTC.

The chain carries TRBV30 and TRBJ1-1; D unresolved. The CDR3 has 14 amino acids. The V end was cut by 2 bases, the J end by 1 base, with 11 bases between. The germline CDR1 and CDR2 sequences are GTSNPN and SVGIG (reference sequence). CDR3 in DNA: TGTGCCTGGAGTCCAAGCCGGGGGAACACTGAAGCTTTCTTT. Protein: CAWSPSRGNTEAFF. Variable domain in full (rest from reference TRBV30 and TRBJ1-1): SQTIHQWPATLVQPVGSPLSLECTVEGTSNPNLYWYRQAAGRGLQLLFYSVGIGQISSEVPQNLSASRPQDRQFILSSKKLLLSDSGFYLCAWSPSRGNTEAFFGQGTRLTVV.

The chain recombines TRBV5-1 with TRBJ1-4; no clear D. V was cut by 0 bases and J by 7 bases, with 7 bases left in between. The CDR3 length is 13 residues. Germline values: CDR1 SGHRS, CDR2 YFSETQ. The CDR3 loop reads CASSLAQTEKLFF. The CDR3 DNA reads TGCGCCAGCAGCTTGGCACAAACTGAAAAACTGTTTTTT.

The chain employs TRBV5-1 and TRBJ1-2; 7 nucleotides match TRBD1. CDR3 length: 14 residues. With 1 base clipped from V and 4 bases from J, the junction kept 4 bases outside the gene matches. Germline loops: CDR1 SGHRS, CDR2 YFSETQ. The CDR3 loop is CASSLWGTAYGYTF. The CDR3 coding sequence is TGCGCCAGCAGCTTGTGGGGGACAGCCTATGGCTACACCTTC.

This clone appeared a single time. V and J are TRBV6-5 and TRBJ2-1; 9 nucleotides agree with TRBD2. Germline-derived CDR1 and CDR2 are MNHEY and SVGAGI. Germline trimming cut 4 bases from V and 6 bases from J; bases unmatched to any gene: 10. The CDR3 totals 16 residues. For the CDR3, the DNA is TGTGCCAGCAGTTCCTTGGTAGCGGGAGTAAGCAATGAGCAGTTCTTC. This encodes CASSSLVAGVSNEQFF.

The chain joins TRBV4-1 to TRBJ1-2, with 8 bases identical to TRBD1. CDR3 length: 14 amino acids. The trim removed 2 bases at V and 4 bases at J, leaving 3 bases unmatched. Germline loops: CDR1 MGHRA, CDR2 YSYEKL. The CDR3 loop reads CASSQPGQGYGYTF. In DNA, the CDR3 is TGCGCCAGCAGCCAACCCGGACAGGGCTATGGCTACACCTTC.

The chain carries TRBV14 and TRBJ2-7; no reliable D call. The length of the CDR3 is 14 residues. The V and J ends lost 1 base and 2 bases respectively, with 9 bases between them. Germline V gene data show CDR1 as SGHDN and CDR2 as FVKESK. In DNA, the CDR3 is TGTGCCAGCAGCCAAGTTGACACTCCCTACGAGCAGTACTTC. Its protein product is CASSQVDTPYEQYF.